These 10 T cell receptor beta chains were sequenced from one sample in a study of shared clonotypes between healthy human individuals. Selected positively for CCR7 and CD45RO-negative, naive CD8 cells excluded terminally differentiated effector memory CD45RA+ cells. The table came from immunoSEQ multiplex PCR; TCRdb's copy has only in-frame clones and leaves some out. The top ten clones hold roughly 0.12% of a sample with hundreds of thousands of clones, approximately 96% of them seen once. Sequencing was performed on naive CD8+ T cells sorted from blood. The source is a woman aged 25 to 39 in good health.

The rearrangement uses TRBV9 and TRBJ2-1; D ambiguous. Trimming removed 3 bases from V and 2 bases from J, with 12 bases in between. CDR1 and CDR2 (germline): SGDLS, YYNGEE. The CDR3 is 15 amino acids. For the CDR3, the DNA is TGTGCCAGCAGCGGCAGGAGTGGGGCCTACAATGAGCAGTTCTTC. Protein: CASSGRSGAYNEQFF.

Comments on this clone: The sample contains more than one DNA sequence encoding this CDR3. The genes are TRBV2 and TRBJ2-7, with unresolved D. Trimming shortened V by 5 bases and J by 0 bases, and 8 bases separated the two germline ends. CDR3 length equals 13 residues. CDR1 is SNHLY and CDR2 is FYNNEI in the germline V gene. The chain's CDR3 is CASSPGNSYEQYF. Here the CDR3 DNA reads TGTGCCAGCAGTCCTGGGAACTCCTACGAGCAGTACTTC.

Comments on this clone: Other DNA sequences in the same sample also yield this CDR3. V gene TRBV5-1 combines with J gene TRBJ2-1; D remains ambiguous. V lost 0 bases, J lost 8 bases, and 3 bases lay in between. The CDR3 runs 11 residues. Germline values: CDR1 SGHRS, CDR2 YFSETQ. In DNA, the CDR3 is TGCGCCAGCAGCTTGGGCTATGAGCAGTTCTTC. Amino acid sequence: CASSLGYEQFF.

The J gene is TRBJ1-1, the V gene TRBV7-9; tentatively, D is TRBD1 (6 bases). Germline lookup yields CDR1 SEHNR and CDR2 FQNEAQ (reference sequence). The CDR3 length is 12 residues. V lost 8 bases, J lost 5 bases, and 12 bases lay in between. CDR3 nucleotides: TGTGCCAGCGGAAGGGGGGGAACTGAAGCTTTCTTT. Translated: CASGRGGTEAFF.

This clone appeared once. The chain carries TRBV7-9 and TRBJ1-2; D unresolved. The V and J ends lost 5 bases and 8 bases respectively, with 15 bases between them. This CDR3 comprises 13 residues. Germline V gives CDR1 SEHNR, CDR2 FQNEAQ (reference sequence). CDR3 nucleotide sequence: TGTGCCAGCAGCCCGCCGGGATATATGGGCTACACCTTC. Its translation is CASSPPGYMGYTF.

Of note for this clone: Distinct nucleotide sequences in the sample also encode this CDR3. The chain joins TRBV5-6 to TRBJ2-7; D is tentatively TRBD1 or TRBD2 (5 bases each). The V end lost 0 bases, the J end lost 0 bases, and 10 bases lay between the germline ends. Germline V gene sequence: CDR1 SGHDT, CDR2 YYEEEE. The CDR3 length is 15 residues. This CDR3 reads CASSLGGASSYEQYF. For the CDR3, the DNA is TGTGCCAGCAGCTTGGGAGGGGCCAGCTCCTACGAGCAGTACTTC.

V usage is TRBV14 and J usage is TRBJ2-7; D uncertain. CDR1 and CDR2 (germline): SGHDN, FVKESK. V was trimmed by 1 base and J by 4 bases, leaving 8 bases between them. The CDR3 covers 13 residues. The CDR3 DNA is TGTGCCAGCAGCCAAGGATGGGGTTACGAGCAGTACTTC. Protein: CASSQGWGYEQYF.

The chain employs TRBV7-9 and TRBJ2-1, with TRBD2 identical over 7 bases. This CDR3 has 13 amino acids. Per germline, CDR1 SEHNR and CDR2 FQNEAQ (reference sequence). V dropped 7 bases and J dropped 15; count of bases not matched to a gene: 15. The CDR3 sequence: CASTPGGGSRWFF. The CDR3 nucleotides read TGTGCCAGCACCCCAGGTGGCGGGAGTCGGTGGTTCTTC.

V and J are TRBV13 and TRBJ1-1; 8 bases match TRBD1. V lost 4 bases and J lost 5; bases outside the gene matches: 9. CDR1 is PRHDT and CDR2 is FYEKMQ in the germline V gene (reference sequence). This CDR3 is 15 amino acids long. The CDR3: CASSSNQGALTEAFF. Written as DNA, the CDR3 is TGTGCCAGCAGCTCCAACCAGGGGGCATTGACTGAAGCTTTCTTT.

The chain links TRBV9 to TRBJ1-1; D gene unclear. Per the germline V gene, CDR1 is SGDLS and CDR2 is YYNGEE. The V end lost 5 bases, the J end lost 0 bases, and 8 bases lay between the germline ends. The CDR3 is 13 residues long. The CDR3 spells CASSDTLNTEAFF. The CDR3 DNA reads as TGTGCCAGCAGTGACACACTGAACACTGAAGCTTTCTTT.